These 10 T cell receptor beta chains were all obtained from the same sample, sequenced in a study of T cell changes during pregnancy in multiple sclerosis. Only in-frame clones appear in the TCRdb table, and some are missing; sequencing was by immunoSEQ multiplex PCR. The table shows around 100,000 clones, with 92% occurring only once. The material sequenced was peripheral blood, taken after pregnancy. The receptors were sampled from a female donor with multiple sclerosis, enrolled in a pregnancy study.

The chain joins TRBV9 to TRBJ2-1, with D perhaps matching TRBD1 (6 bases). From germline, CDR1 is SGDLS and CDR2 YYNGEE. The ends were cut back, 0 bases at V and 3 bases at J, with 10 bases in the middle. CDR3 length: 15 amino acids. CDR3 sequence: CASSVGDTHYNEQFF. For the CDR3, the DNA is TGTGCCAGCAGCGTAGGGGACACCCACTACAATGAGCAGTTCTTC.

A single count supports this clone. The CDR3 reads CASSWTGNTIYF. For the CDR3, the DNA is TGTGCCAGTAGTTGGACAGGAAACACCATATATTTT. This sequence joins TRBV19 and TRBJ1-3, with TRBD1 as a possible D gene (5 bases). Trimming removed 5 bases from V and 4 bases from J, with 6 bases in between. This CDR3 has 12 residues. Germline CDR1 reads LNHDA; CDR2 reads SQIVND (reference sequence).

The chain joins TRBV28 to TRBJ2-7; D perhaps matches TRBD1 (6 bases). The V end was cut by 4 bases, the J end by 2 bases, with 6 bases between. This CDR3 comprises 12 residues. Per the germline V gene, CDR1 is MDHEN and CDR2 is SYDVKM. CDR3 DNA: TGTGCCAGCAGTTACAGGGCCTACGAGCAGTACTTC. This gives the protein CASSYRAYEQYF.

The CDR3 DNA reads TGTGCCAGCAGTTTATCGAATCAGGGTCGTACTGAAGCTTTCTTT. It is translated as CASSLSNQGRTEAFF. The chain couples TRBV27 to TRBJ1-1, with D perhaps TRBD1 (5 bases). With 0 bases removed from V and 5 bases from J, the gap between germline ends came to 13 bases. Germline values: CDR1 MNHEY, CDR2 SMNVEV (reference sequence). The CDR3 spans 15 residues.

The CDR3 protein is CASSKVRAGGNYEQYF. In nucleotides, the CDR3 is TGTGCCAGCAGCAAAGTCAGAGCGGGAGGGAACTACGAGCAGTACTTC. The chain carries TRBV21-1 and TRBJ2-7; the DNA was not used to check the table's D call, TRBD2. TRBV21-1 is shown as a pseudogene. The CDR3 consists of 16 residues.

V usage is TRBV21-1 and J usage is TRBJ1-5; the D call in the table, TRBD1, was not verified against the DNA. TRBV21-1 is a known pseudogene. The CDR3 length is 9 residues. The CDR3 sequence: CATNQPQHF. The CDR3 nucleotides are TGTGCCACAAATCAGCCCCAGCATTTT.

This chain uses TRBV6-1 with TRBJ2-3; 8 nucleotides agree with TRBD1. The junction had 9 bases not matched to a gene; V was cut back by 6 bases and J by 4 bases. Germline assignment: CDR1 MNHNS and CDR2 SASEGT. This CDR3 comprises 15 residues. This chain's CDR3 is CASRSGTGFSDTQYF. The DNA for the CDR3 is TGTGCCAGCAGGTCCGGGACAGGCTTCTCAGATACGCAGTATTTT.

V is TRBV27 and J is TRBJ2-4; tentative D call: TRBD2 (5 bases). Deletions cut 9 bases from V and 0 bases from J, with 12 bases between. Germline values: CDR1 MNHEY, CDR2 SMNVEV (reference sequence). This CDR3 has 14 amino acids. CDR3 region: CASRGSLAKNIQYF. The CDR3 DNA reads TGTGCCAGTCGAGGGTCTCTAGCCAAAAACATTCAGTACTTC.

This rearrangement joins TRBV7-3 to TRBJ1-6; D remains unclear. Trimming removed 3 bases from V and 7 bases from J, with 10 bases in between. This CDR3 region has 14 residues. Germline-derived CDR1 and CDR2 are SGHTA and FQGTGA. CDR3: CASSLMGTNSPLHF. CDR3 nucleotide sequence: TGTGCCAGCAGCTTGATGGGCACGAATTCACCCCTCCACTTT.

This chain joins TRBV18 and TRBJ2-1; the D gene is possibly TRBD1 (5 bases). V lost 1 base to trimming and J lost 4 bases, with 5 bases between them. Germline V gene sequence: CDR1 KGHSH, CDR2 LQKENI. This CDR3 comprises 13 residues. The DNA of the CDR3 is TGTGCCAGCTCACCACGACAGTACAATGAGCAGTTCTTC. Translated, it gives CASSPRQYNEQFF.